A single T cell receptor beta chain is shown here with its context. Antigen: not known. These data are taken from a study of OX40 agonist ivuxolimab in advanced cancers. In the study overall: Ivuxolimab, an agonist antibody against OX40 (CD134), was given to patients. Having had anti-PD-1, anti-PD-L1 or anti-CTLA-4 therapy before was allowed, and over 35% had some. Every patient in dose escalation had hepatocellular carcinoma, melanoma, renal cell or head and neck cancer.

Study-wide findings and caveats: Fewer expanded clones were found on average in CD4+ than in CD8+ T cells.

This CDR3 region has 14 residues. Trimming stripped 1 base from V and 7 bases from J, with 14 bases between. CDR1 and CDR2 (germline): SGHTA, FQGNSA. TCRdb's table, derived via immunoSEQ multiplex PCR, lists solely in-frame clones and lacks some. The table includes tens of thousands of clones, 70% to 90% detected once. The specimen comprised CD4+ or CD8+ T cells sorted from blood, sampled in a trial of the OX40 agonist ivuxolimab. This chain joins TRBV7-2 and TRBJ2-7; D may be TRBD2 (5 bases). The TCR sequence derives from an adult with an advanced solid tumor such as melanoma, head and neck, liver or kidney cancer. The CDR3 nucleotides read TGTGCCAGCAGCTTAGGAAGCCCGACGGGGGAGCAGTACTTC. It encodes CASSLGSPTGEQYF.